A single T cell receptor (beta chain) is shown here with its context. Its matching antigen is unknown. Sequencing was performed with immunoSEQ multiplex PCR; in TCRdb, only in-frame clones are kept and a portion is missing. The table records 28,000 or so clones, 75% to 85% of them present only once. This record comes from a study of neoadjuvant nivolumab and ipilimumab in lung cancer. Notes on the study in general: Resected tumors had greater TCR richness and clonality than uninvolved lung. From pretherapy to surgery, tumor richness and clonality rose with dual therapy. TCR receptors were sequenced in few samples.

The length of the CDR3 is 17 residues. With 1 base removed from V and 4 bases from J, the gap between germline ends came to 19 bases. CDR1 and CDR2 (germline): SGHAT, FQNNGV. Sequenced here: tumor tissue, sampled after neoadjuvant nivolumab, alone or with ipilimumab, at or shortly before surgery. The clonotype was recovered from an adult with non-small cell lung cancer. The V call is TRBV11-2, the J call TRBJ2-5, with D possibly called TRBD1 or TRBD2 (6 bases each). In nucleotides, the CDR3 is TGTGCCAGCAGCTTAGGGTTGGGGGGCTCAGGAGGAGAGACCCAGTACTTC. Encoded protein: CASSLGLGGSGGETQYF.